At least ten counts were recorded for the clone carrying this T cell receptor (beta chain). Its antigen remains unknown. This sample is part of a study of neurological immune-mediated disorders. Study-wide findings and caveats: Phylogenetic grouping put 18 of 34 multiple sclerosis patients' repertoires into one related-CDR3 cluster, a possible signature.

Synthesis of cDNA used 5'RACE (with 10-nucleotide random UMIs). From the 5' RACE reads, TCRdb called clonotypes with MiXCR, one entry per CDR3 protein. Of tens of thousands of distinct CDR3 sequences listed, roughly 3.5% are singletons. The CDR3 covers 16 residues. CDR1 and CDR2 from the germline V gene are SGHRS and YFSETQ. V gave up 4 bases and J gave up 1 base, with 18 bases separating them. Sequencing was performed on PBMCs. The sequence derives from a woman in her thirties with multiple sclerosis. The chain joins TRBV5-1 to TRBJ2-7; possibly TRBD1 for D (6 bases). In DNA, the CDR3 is TGCGCCAGCAGCAGAAGTTCCGGGACACTATCCTACGAGCAGTACTTC. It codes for CASSRSSGTLSYEQYF.